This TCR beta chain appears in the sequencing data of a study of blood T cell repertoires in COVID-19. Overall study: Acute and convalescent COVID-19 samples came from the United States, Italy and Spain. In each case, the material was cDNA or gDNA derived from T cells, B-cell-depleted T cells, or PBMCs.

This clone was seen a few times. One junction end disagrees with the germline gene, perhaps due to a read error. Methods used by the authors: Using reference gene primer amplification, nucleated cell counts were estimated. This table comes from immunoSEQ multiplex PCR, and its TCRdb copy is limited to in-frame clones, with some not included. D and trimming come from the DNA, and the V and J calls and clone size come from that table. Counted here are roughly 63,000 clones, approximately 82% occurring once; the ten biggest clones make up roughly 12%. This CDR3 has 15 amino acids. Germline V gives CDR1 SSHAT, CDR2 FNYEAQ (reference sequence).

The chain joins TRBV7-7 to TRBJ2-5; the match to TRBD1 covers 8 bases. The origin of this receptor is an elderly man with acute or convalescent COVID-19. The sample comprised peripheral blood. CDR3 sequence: CASSSQVRGQGTQYF. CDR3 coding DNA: TGTGCTAGCAGCTCCCAGGTCCGCGGACAGGGGACCCAGTACTTC.